The 19 T cell receptor beta chains reported below all come from one sample, sequenced in a study of CD8+ T cells in alopecia areata. Treatment noted: oral pan-JAK inhibitor, 5-10 mg twice daily. cDNA reverse transcribed from extracted RNA served as the sequencing template. The table came from immunoSEQ multiplex PCR; TCRdb's copy has only in-frame clones and leaves some out. Of roughly 100,000 clones in the sample, around 40% are singletons; the top ten hold roughly 18%. The material sequenced was CD8+ T cells sorted from blood, taken at week 24, from a patient treated with tofacitinib. The receptors come from a human donor with alopecia areata.

This clone has more than one count but fewer than ten. The rearrangement uses TRBV9 and TRBJ1-2, with 7 bases lining up with TRBD1. The ends lost 4 bases at V and 4 bases at J; junction bases unmatched: 10. Germline values: CDR1 SGDLS, CDR2 YYNGEE. This CDR3 is built from 15 residues. CDR3 bases: TGTGCCAGCAGCCCGGGACAGACCCCTAGCTATGGCTACACCTTC. It encodes CASSPGQTPSYGYTF.

This chain uses TRBV7-9 with TRBJ1-4; possible D gene TRBD1, 5 bases. The CDR3 length is 16 residues. CDR1 SEHNR and CDR2 FQNEAQ come from the germline V gene (reference sequence). The V end lost 4 bases, the J end lost 5 bases, and 17 bases lay between the germline ends. This CDR3 is CASSSTGAGRNEKLFF. The CDR3 DNA reads as TGTGCCAGCAGCTCAACCGGGGCAGGGAGAAATGAAAAACTGTTTTTT. Variable domain in full (rest from reference TRBV7-9 and TRBJ1-4): DTGVSQNPRHKITKRGQNVTFRCDPISEHNRLYWYRQTLGQGPEFLTYFQNEAQLEKSRLLSDRFSAERPKGSFSTLEIQRTEQGDSAMYLCASSSTGAGRNEKLFFGSGTQLSVL.

This chain joins TRBV5-1 and TRBJ2-1, with a weak D call TRBD2 (6 bases). The CDR3 loop spans 13 amino acids. Germline CDR1 is SGHRS and CDR2 is YFSETQ. Between the trimmed V and J ends, which lost 3 bases and 6 bases, there was a span of 10 bases. The CDR3 region has the DNA TGCGCCAGCAGCTCGGGAGAGAGCAATGAGCAGTTCTTC. Translation gives CASSSGESNEQFF.

The chain has TRBV10-2 and TRBJ2-1; D not resolved. The germline V and J ends were trimmed by 7 bases and 8 bases, with 12 bases remaining between them. The CDR3 spans 12 residues. Germline CDR1 and CDR2: WSHSY and SAAADI. The CDR3 DNA sequence: TGCGCCAGCAAAATTGTTAGGGATGAGCAGTTCTTC. Its protein product is CASKIVRDEQFF.

This clone was observed a handful of times. This chain connects TRBV9 to TRBJ2-7, with 8 bases fitting TRBD2. Germline-derived CDR1 and CDR2 are SGDLS and YYNGEE. Trimming at V came to 0 bases and at J to 6 bases, leaving 5 bases not matched to a gene. This CDR3 is 14 amino acids long. The DNA for the CDR3 is TGTGCCAGCAGCGTAGCGGGAGGGCCATCCGAGCAGTACTTC. Protein: CASSVAGGPSEQYF.

The chain has TRBV9 and TRBJ2-1, with 11 bases identical to TRBD2. The CDR3 contains 15 residues. The V and J ends lost 3 bases and 3 bases, in that order; junction bases with no gene match: 2. Per the germline V gene, CDR1 is SGDLS and CDR2 is YYNGEE. The CDR3 sequence: CASSAGLAVYNEQFF. CDR3 sequence (DNA): TGTGCCAGCAGCGCGGGACTAGCGGTCTACAATGAGCAGTTCTTC.

This clone was seen a single time. The chain couples TRBV30 to TRBJ1-1; no clear D. Trimming took 0 bases from V and 5 from J, leaving 10 bases between them. The germline gives CDR1 GTSNPN, CDR2 SVGIG (reference sequence). The CDR3 totals 13 residues. For the CDR3, the DNA is TGTGCCTGGAGTGTAGGTGGGGTGACTGAAGCTTTCTTT. It encodes CAWSVGGVTEAFF.

There are many counts of this clone. This chain uses TRBV9 with TRBJ2-5; 8 bases match TRBD1. The junction had 8 bases not matched to a gene; V was cut back by 5 bases and J by 5 bases. The germline gives CDR1 SGDLS, CDR2 YYNGEE. The CDR3 length is 14 residues. The CDR3 DNA reads TGTGCCAGCAGGGCAGGGGGCTTGGAGGAGACCCAGTACTTC. Encoded protein: CASRAGGLEETQYF.

This clone was seen only a few times. J is TRBJ2-7 and V is TRBV29-1; the D gene could be TRBD1 or TRBD2 (5 bases each). V gave up 3 bases and J gave up 4 bases, with 13 bases separating them. There are 13 residues in the CDR3. The germline V gene has CDR1 SQVTM and CDR2 ANQGSEA. The CDR3 region is CSVDGGDGYEQYF. For the CDR3, the DNA is TGCAGCGTTGATGGTGGGGACGGGTACGAGCAGTACTTC.

The chain is built from TRBV25-1 and TRBJ2-7; 7 bases match TRBD1. Germline V lookup: CDR1 MGHDK, CDR2 SYGVNS. V trimming: 4 bases; J trimming: 6 bases; junction bases outside the gene matches: 6. The CDR3 contains 13 residues. For the CDR3, the DNA is TGTGCCAGCAGTGCCGGGACAGCCAGCGAGCAGTACTTC. It specifies CASSAGTASEQYF.

V and J are TRBV5-1 and TRBJ2-7; perhaps TRBD2 as D (5 bases). CDR1 SGHRS and CDR2 YFSETQ come from the germline V gene. V lost 3 bases and J 0 bases, leaving 16 bases between the germline ends. The CDR3 loop spans 16 amino acids. CDR3 residues: CASSSGGWRSSYEQYF. CDR3 nucleotide sequence: TGCGCCAGCAGCTCCGGAGGCTGGAGGAGCTCCTACGAGCAGTACTTC.

CDR3: CASARTNTEAFF. The CDR3 DNA reads as TGTGCCAGCGCTAGAACTAACACTGAAGCTTTCTTT. The rearrangement links TRBV7-9 to TRBJ1-1, with D unclear. The CDR3 has 12 residues. The V gene lost 8 bases and the J gene lost 2 bases, with 9 bases spanning the gap. In germline, CDR1 is SEHNR, CDR2 FQNEAQ (reference sequence).

Of note for this clone: A much larger clone sits a single nucleotide away, making a read error possible. Other DNA sequences within the sample encode an identical CDR3. The genes are TRBV7-9 and TRBJ1-1; TRBD1 might be the D (5 bases). V was pared by 1 base and J by 7 bases, with 7 bases between. CDR1 is SEHNR and CDR2 is FQNEAQ in the germline V gene (reference sequence). The CDR3 runs 12 residues. The CDR3 sequence: CASSLGQLEAFF. CDR3 DNA: TGTGCCAGCAGCTTAGGACAGCTTGAAGCTTTCTTT.

The V gene is TRBV6-5, the J gene TRBJ1-5; 7 bases map to TRBD1. The germline CDR1 and CDR2 sequences are MNHEY and SVGAGI. CDR3 length equals 14 residues. Trimming took 2 bases from V and 2 from J; bases not matched to a gene: 0. The DNA for the CDR3 is TGTGCCAGCAGTTACCAGGGGGGCAATCAGCCCCAGCATTTT. Translated: CASSYQGGNQPQHF.

The chain uses TRBV9 and TRBJ1-1, with D maybe TRBD1 (5 bases). Trimming left V 4 bases short and J 3 bases short, with 10 bases between. The CDR3 totals 13 residues. Germline V gives CDR1 SGDLS, CDR2 YYNGEE. This CDR3 is CASSPEGDTEAFF. The CDR3 DNA reads TGTGCCAGCAGCCCAGAAGGGGACACTGAAGCTTTCTTT.

This clone was observed a handful of times. The rearrangement joins TRBV23-1 to TRBJ1-5; weak D call: TRBD1 (6 bases). TRBV23-1 is given ORF status, its function remaining uncertain. This CDR3 is built from 15 residues. V lost 8 bases and J 3 bases, leaving 17 bases between the germline ends. The DNA for the CDR3 is TGCGCCAGCTACACGGAGGACAGAGACAATCAGCCCCAGCATTTT. It yields the protein CASYTEDRDNQPQHF.

V gene TRBV27 combines with J gene TRBJ2-3; D might be TRBD1 (7 bases). Germline values: CDR1 MNHEY, CDR2 SMNVEV (reference sequence). V lost 2 bases and J 0 bases, leaving 15 bases between the germline ends. This CDR3 is 17 amino acids long. CDR3 sequence reads: CASSLAAGQRSTDTQYF. The CDR3 nucleotides read TGTGCCAGCAGTTTAGCCGCGGGACAGCGAAGCACAGATACGCAGTATTTT.

As for this clone: Distinct nucleotide sequences in the sample also encode this CDR3. The chain carries TRBV4-3 and TRBJ2-1; D perhaps matches TRBD2 (5 bases). This CDR3 is built from 12 residues. Germline lookup yields CDR1 LGHNA and CDR2 YSLEER. Between the trimmed V and J ends, which lost 4 bases and 6 bases, there was a span of 7 bases. Here the CDR3 DNA reads TGCGCCAGCAGCCCTGCGGGCAATGAGCAGTTCTTC. It yields the protein CASSPAGNEQFF.

The chain combines TRBV27 with TRBJ2-1; TRBD2 agrees at 8 bases. Germline V gene data show CDR1 as MNHEY and CDR2 as SMNVEV (reference sequence). V lost 5 bases, J lost 4 bases, and 10 bases stayed unmatched. The CDR3 loop spans 16 amino acids. CDR3 region: CASSPGGVAGYNEQFF. For the CDR3, the DNA is TGTGCCAGCAGTCCCGGGGGGGTCGCGGGATACAATGAGCAGTTCTTC.